These T cell receptor beta chains were read from a single sample in a study of CD8 T cells in ankylosing spondylitis. TCRdb used MiXCR to reprocess the 5' RACE reads, holding one entry per CDR3 protein. The sample gives 40,000 or so distinct CDR3 sequences, 2.5% to 3.5% of which show up once; approximately 4.2% is in the top ten. Sequenced sample: blood, either unsorted or a sorted T cell fraction (not recorded which). These receptors came from a male donor with ankylosing spondylitis or in good health (not recorded which). CDR3s include the opening cysteine and the closing phenylalanine or tryptophan. The size entry is marked missing in some rows and otherwise reads once, few, many or a size class.

clone_size v_call cdr3_aa
many TRBV9 CASSQHRDSYFMNTEAFF
many TRBV9 CASSVAASGRVYEQYF
many TRBV9 CASSGIEIQRGVSGANVLTF
many TRBV9 CASNVAGGPEETQYF
NA TRBV9 CASSVVTGAYGYTF
many TRBV9 CASSVDPGTTNEKLFF
many TRBV9 CASSEQGLANSPLHF
many TRBV9 CASSVGVETQYF
many TRBV9 CASSVGQGGDEQYF
NA TRBV9 CASSESGADTQYF
many TRBV9 CASSVATGATGELFF
many TRBV9 CASSVGDYQETQYF
many TRBV9 CASSPGTVNYGYTF
many TRBV9 CASSGRGTGGDTQYF
many TRBV9 CASSVDAGKGSSFF
many TRBV9 CASSVATGTGRHNEQFF
many TRBV9 CASSVEDGRNQPQHF
many TRBV9 CASSQGDSQPQHF
NA TRBV9 CASSVTPGQGSYEQYF
many TRBV9 CASSVWRGSSTDTQYF
few TRBV9 CASSETSGSETQYF
many TRBV9 CASSVVPDRGAEQYF
many TRBV9 CASSVDHDTEAFF
many TRBV9 CASSWGLGDSKYYGYTF
many TRBV9 CASSPRGASTGELFF
many TRBV9 CASSSSLGPYEQYF
many TRBV9 CASSVELNTEAFF
many TRBV9 CASSKTGYYGYTF
many TRBV20-1 CSARGQLYQETQYF
many TRBV9 CASSVGAGGDYGYTF
many TRBV9 CASAAGRAADTQYF
many TRBV9 CASSAGVSPNEQFF
many TRBV9 CASSAIRGDQYF
many TRBV9 CASSVVAGPYNEQFF
many TRBV9 CASSGRLAGDISEQYF
many TRBV9 CASSALGLAGQGEQFF
many TRBV9 CASSLRAGSNEKLFF
many TRBV9 CASSDDRTAYNEQFF
few TRBV9 CASAAGLAGAVQYF
many TRBV9 CASSVDGYGTGELFF
many TRBV21-1 CASSKRRLSSFSYEQYF
many TRBV9 CASSPAPGGGTYNSPLHF
many TRBV9 CASSVGTGHLLEAFF
many TRBV9 CASSVDNSPLHF
many TRBV9 CASSVVGSPTDTQYF